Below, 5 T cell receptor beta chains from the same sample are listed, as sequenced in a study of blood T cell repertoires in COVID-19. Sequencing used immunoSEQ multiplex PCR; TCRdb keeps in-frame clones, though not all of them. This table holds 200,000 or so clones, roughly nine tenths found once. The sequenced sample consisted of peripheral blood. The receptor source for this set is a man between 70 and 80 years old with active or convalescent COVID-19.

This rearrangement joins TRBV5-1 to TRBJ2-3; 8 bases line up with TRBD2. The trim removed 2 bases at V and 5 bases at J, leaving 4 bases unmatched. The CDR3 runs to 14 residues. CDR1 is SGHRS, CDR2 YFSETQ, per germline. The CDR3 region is CASSLSGRGDTQYF. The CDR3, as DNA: TGCGCCAGCAGCTTAAGCGGGAGAGGAGATACGCAGTATTTT.

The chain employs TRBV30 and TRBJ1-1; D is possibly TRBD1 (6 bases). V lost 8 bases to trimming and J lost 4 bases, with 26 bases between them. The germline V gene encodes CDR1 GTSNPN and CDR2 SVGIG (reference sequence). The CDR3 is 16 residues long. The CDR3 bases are TGTGCCCGGCAGGGCCTACAGGGCGGGTTGAGCACTGAAGCTTTCTTT. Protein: CARQGLQGGLSTEAFF.

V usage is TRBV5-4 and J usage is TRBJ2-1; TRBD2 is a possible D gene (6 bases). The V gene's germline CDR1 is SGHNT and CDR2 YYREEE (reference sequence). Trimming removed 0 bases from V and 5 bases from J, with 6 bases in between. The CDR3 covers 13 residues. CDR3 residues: CASSLVADNEQFF. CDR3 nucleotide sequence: TGTGCCAGCAGCTTGGTAGCGGACAATGAGCAGTTCTTC.

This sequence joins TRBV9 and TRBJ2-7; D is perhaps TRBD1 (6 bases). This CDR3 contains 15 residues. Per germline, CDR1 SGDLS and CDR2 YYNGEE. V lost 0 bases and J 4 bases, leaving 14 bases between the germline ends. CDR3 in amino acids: CASSVAGTNPYEQYF. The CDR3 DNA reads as TGTGCCAGCAGCGTAGCAGGGACAAACCCTTACGAGCAGTACTTC.

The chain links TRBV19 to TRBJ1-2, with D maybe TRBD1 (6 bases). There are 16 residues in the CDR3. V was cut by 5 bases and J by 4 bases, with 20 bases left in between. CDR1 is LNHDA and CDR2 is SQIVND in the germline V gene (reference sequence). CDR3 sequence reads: CASSFRWGRWGYGYTF. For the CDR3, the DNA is TGTGCCAGTAGTTTTCGTTGGGGGCGCTGGGGCTATGGCTACACCTTC.